Each of the 12 T cell receptor beta chains below was sequenced from the same sample in a study of graft-versus-host responses after intestinal transplantation (dated by TCRdb to the early 2020s). The time point label for this specimen denotes: cells obtained before transplantation from donor or recipient. Library preparation was by the immunoSEQ multiplex PCR assay. Drawn from immuneACCESS, this table holds only the in-frame rearrangements with V and J called that TCRdb kept. Clones are partly lost; checked studies trace under half to an unresolved V gene and leave the rest unexplained. This sample has almost 85,000 clones in its table, and 90% to 95% of those were observed once. Clones ranked in the top ten supply more than 0.095% of the sample. Their antigen targets remain unknown. This specimen consisted of unstimulated CD4+ T cells sorted from spleen or lymph node cells, obtained before intestinal transplant. These TCRs come from a human donor who received an intestinal transplant.

The chain uses TRBV30 and TRBJ1-1; maybe TRBD1 (6 bases). The CDR3 has 14 amino acids. Between the trimmed V and J ends, which lost 3 bases and 0 bases, there was a span of 11 bases. In germline, CDR1 is GTSNPN, CDR2 SVGIG (reference sequence). DNA for the CDR3: TGTGCCTGGAGCCTGACAGGTTTGAACACTGAAGCTTTCTTT. Protein product: CAWSLTGLNTEAFF. Together with reference TRBV30 and TRBJ1-1, the CDR3 gives the full variable domain: SQTIHQWPATLVQPVGSPLSLECTVEGTSNPNLYWYRQAAGRGLQLLFYSVGIGQISSEVPQNLSASRPQDRQFILSSKKLLLSDSGFYLCAWSLTGLNTEAFFGQGTRLTVV.

V gene TRBV15 combines with J gene TRBJ1-1; TRBD1 agrees at 7 bases. The CDR3 has 15 residues. Germline values: CDR1 LNHNV, CDR2 YYDKDF (reference sequence). V dropped 1 base and J dropped 2; count of bases not matched to a gene: 4. This CDR3 reads CATSRGGDSNTEAFF. CDR3 DNA: TGTGCCACCAGCAGAGGGGGGGACAGTAACACTGAAGCTTTCTTT.

This chain joins TRBV27 and TRBJ2-3, with 12 bases matching TRBD2. CDR1 and CDR2 from the germline V gene are MNHEY and SMNVEV (reference sequence). The junction had 3 bases not matched to a gene; V was cut back by 3 bases and J by 2 bases. The CDR3 is 16 residues long. In DNA, the CDR3 is TGTGCCAGCAGTTTGACTAGCGGGGGAGACACAGATACGCAGTATTTT. Protein product: CASSLTSGGDTDTQYF.

This chain connects TRBV11-3 to TRBJ1-5, with D maybe TRBD1 (6 bases). V lost 5 bases to trimming and J lost 1 base, with 15 bases between them. The CDR3 is made up of 16 amino acids. Germline V gene lookup returns CDR1 SGHNT and CDR2 YENEEA. DNA for the CDR3: TGTGCCAGCAGCCCTACAGGGTTTGAGAGCAATCAGCCCCAGCATTTT. Translating it yields CASSPTGFESNQPQHF.

The chain uses TRBV18 and TRBJ2-5; the match to TRBD1 covers 7 bases. The CDR3 consists of 15 residues. The V segment lost 1 base and the J segment 0 bases; nucleotides outside the gene matches: 2. CDR1 and CDR2 (germline): KGHSH, LQKENI. CDR3 sequence: CASSPRQGYQETQYF. The CDR3 region has the DNA TGTGCCAGCTCACCACGACAGGGATACCAAGAGACCCAGTACTTC.

This chain links TRBV19 with TRBJ2-1; 13 positions agree with TRBD2. Per the germline V gene, CDR1 is LNHDA and CDR2 is SQIVND (reference sequence). J gave up 5 bases and V 5 bases, and 6 bases lay outside the gene matches. The CDR3 consists of 16 residues. The CDR3 loop reads CASSPRTSGGNNEQFF. In DNA form, the CDR3 reads TGTGCCAGTAGTCCCCGGACTAGCGGGGGCAACAATGAGCAGTTCTTC.

The gene calls are TRBV19 and TRBJ1-1; unclear D gene. Trimming shortened V by 1 base and J by 1 base, and 13 bases separated the two germline ends. The CDR3 runs 16 residues. Germline lookup yields CDR1 LNHDA and CDR2 SQIVND (reference sequence). Here the CDR3 DNA reads TGTGCCAGTAGTATAGGGGTGGGAGGGCGGAACACTGAAGCTTTCTTT. Residues: CASSIGVGGRNTEAFF.

The chain couples TRBV7-2 to TRBJ1-6; D ambiguous. Germline CDR1 and CDR2: SGHTA and FQGNSA. This CDR3 is built from 15 residues. Between the trimmed V and J ends, which lost 1 base and 8 bases, there was a span of 12 bases. The CDR3 sequence is CASSLDGRNDSPLHF. The CDR3 region has the DNA TGTGCCAGCAGCTTAGACGGTCGCAATGATTCACCCCTCCACTTT.

This CDR3 reads CASSPLASADTQYF. The CDR3 nucleotides read TGCGCCAGCAGCCCTCTGGCATCCGCAGATACGCAGTATTTT. The chain uses TRBV5-1 and TRBJ2-3, with unresolved D. The CDR3 extends over 14 amino acids. V shed 4 bases and J shed 4 bases, with 13 bases lying between them. Looked up from germline, CDR1 is SGHRS and CDR2 is YFSETQ.

The chain carries TRBV27 and TRBJ1-2; D remains ambiguous. Trimming took 3 bases from V and 2 from J, leaving 10 bases between them. The CDR3 loop spans 14 amino acids. In germline, CDR1 is MNHEY, CDR2 SMNVEV (reference sequence). CDR3 DNA sequence: TGTGCCAGCAGTTTTGACAAGGTGAACTATGGCTACACCTTC. It specifies CASSFDKVNYGYTF.

This sequence joins TRBV6-5 and TRBJ1-1; D is undetermined. There are 14 residues in the CDR3. Deletions cut 6 bases from V and 2 bases from J, with 13 bases between. From germline, CDR1 is MNHEY and CDR2 SVGAGI. The CDR3 nucleotides are TGTGCCAGCAGCCCCTCTATGAGCAACACTGAAGCTTTCTTT. Protein: CASSPSMSNTEAFF.

The rearrangement uses TRBV7-2 and TRBJ2-7, with D perhaps matching TRBD1 (6 bases). From germline, CDR1 is SGHTA and CDR2 FQGNSA. Trimming cost V 0 bases and J 7 bases, with 13 bases left between them. CDR3 length: 14 amino acids. The DNA for the CDR3 is TGTGCCAGCAGCTTAGCGATCCGAGGGGGTGAGCAGTACTTC. It encodes CASSLAIRGGEQYF.